The source of this TCR beta chain is a study of blood T cells in healthy people across ages. Whole-study findings and limits: The percentage of naive T cells correlated strongly with TCR beta diversity. Roughly linear age-related decline in beta diversity appeared, significant by age about 37.

Donors were systemically healthy Caucasian individuals from Russia aged about 6 to 95 years. A remark on this clonotype: Its matching antigen is unknown.

Trimming took 5 bases from V and 5 from J, leaving 12 bases between them. Germline V gives CDR1 SGHNT, CDR2 YENEEA. The CDR3 loop spans 13 amino acids. The second PCR ran about 6 to 11 cycles with a sample-barcoded 5' primer and J-beta primers. TCRdb re-called the 5' RACE reads through MiXCR, storing one row per CDR3 protein. The sample lists about 780,000 distinct CDR3 sequences; 35% to 60% were seen once. The sequenced material came from blood. This receptor was identified in an elderly man in good health. This chain joins TRBV11-3 and TRBJ2-5; D call uncertain. CDR3 in DNA: TGTGCCAGCAGCGTTCAGACGGTGGAGACCCAGTACTTC. Translation gives CASSVQTVETQYF.